These 16 T cell receptor beta chains were all obtained from the same sample, sequenced in a study of graft-versus-host responses after intestinal transplantation. The protocol was immunoSEQ multiplex PCR, while the TCRdb copy is restricted to in-frame clones and leaves out a portion. The table includes approximately 90,000 clones, approximately 90% detected once. For these receptors, no antigen is known. The sample was unstimulated CD8+ T cells sorted from spleen or lymph node cells, taken before transplant. The receptor source for this set is a human donor who was the organ donor for an intestinal transplant.

V gene TRBV2 combines with J gene TRBJ2-5, with 10 bases matching TRBD2. CDR1 and CDR2 (germline): SNHLY, FYNNEI. This CDR3 is 16 amino acids long. The V segment lost 3 bases and the J segment 3 bases; nucleotides outside the gene matches: 7. The CDR3 loop is CASSDPSGGVKETQYF. The DNA of the CDR3 is TGTGCCAGCAGTGACCCTAGCGGGGGAGTGAAAGAGACCCAGTACTTC.

V gene TRBV30 combines with J gene TRBJ1-2; 11 nucleotides align to TRBD1. CDR1 GTSNPN and CDR2 SVGIG come from the germline V gene (reference sequence). The CDR3 consists of 15 residues. The ends lost 1 base at V and 7 bases at J; junction bases unmatched: 8. The CDR3 nucleotides read TGTGCCTGGAGTGAACCGGGACAGGGGGAACGTGGCTACACCTTC. Protein sequence: CAWSEPGQGERGYTF.

The V gene is TRBV29-1, the J gene TRBJ1-2, with D perhaps matching TRBD1 (5 bases). Germline lookup yields CDR1 SQVTM and CDR2 ANQGSEA. V was cut by 2 bases and J by 4 bases, with 11 bases left in between. This CDR3 region has 13 residues. The CDR3 protein is CSVERGTAYGYTF. For the CDR3, the DNA is TGCAGCGTTGAACGCGGGACCGCCTATGGCTACACCTTC.

V gene TRBV5-6 combines with J gene TRBJ2-7; TRBD1 aligns across 7 bases. This CDR3 has 12 residues. CDR1 and CDR2 from the germline V gene are SGHDT and YYEEEE. V was pared by 4 bases and J by 4 bases, with 2 bases of the junction left unmatched. As DNA, the CDR3 is TGTGCCAGCAGCGACAGGGATTACGAGCAGTACTTC. Translating it yields CASSDRDYEQYF.

V gene TRBV28 combines with J gene TRBJ2-7; 10 bases are a match to TRBD1. Trimming took 6 bases from V and 5 from J; bases not matched to a gene: 13. CDR3 size: 16 residues. Germline V lookup: CDR1 MDHEN, CDR2 SYDVKM. The CDR3 region is CASRYYPGQGTHEQYF. The CDR3 DNA reads as TGTGCCAGCAGATACTACCCGGGACAGGGGACGCACGAGCAGTACTTC.

The V call is TRBV9, the J call TRBJ2-2; D ambiguous. Germline V gives CDR1 SGDLS, CDR2 YYNGEE. With 2 bases removed from V and 5 bases from J, the gap between germline ends came to 13 bases. CDR3 size: 15 residues. The CDR3 DNA is TGTGCCAGCAGCGTGTCAGGCAAACAAACCGGGGAGCTGTTTTTT. Protein sequence: CASSVSGKQTGELFF.

The chain joins TRBV7-9 to TRBJ2-1, with TRBD2 matching over 7 bases. V lost 5 bases, J lost 3 bases, and 19 bases stayed unmatched. The germline CDR1 and CDR2 sequences are SEHNR and FQNEAQ (reference sequence). The CDR3 spans 19 residues. The CDR3 bases are TGTGCCAGCAGCCCACCCGTTCGTTTTGGGGCTAGCGGCTACAATGAGCAGTTCTTC. Translated: CASSPPVRFGASGYNEQFF.

This chain connects TRBV13 to TRBJ2-1; D is possibly TRBD2 (5 bases). The CDR3 runs 12 residues. Germline lookup yields CDR1 PRHDT and CDR2 FYEKMQ (reference sequence). Trimming removed 0 bases at V and 10 bases at J, with 7 bases between. CDR3 protein: CASSLGGEEQFF. CDR3 DNA: TGTGCCAGCAGCTTAGGCGGGGAGGAGCAGTTCTTC.

V gene TRBV5-6 combines with J gene TRBJ1-1; a possible D gene is TRBD1 (5 bases). V gave up 0 bases and J gave up 1 base, with 7 bases separating them. This CDR3 is 14 amino acids long. The germline V gene has CDR1 SGHDT and CDR2 YYEEEE. The chain's CDR3 is CASSLDQGNTEAFF. CDR3 in DNA: TGTGCCAGCAGCTTGGATCAGGGGAACACTGAAGCTTTCTTT.

CDR3 amino acids: CASSLEGTCEQYF. In DNA, the CDR3 is TGTGCCAGCAGCCTGGAGGGGACGTGCGAGCAGTACTTC. J is TRBJ2-7 and V is TRBV4-2, with D possibly matching TRBD2 (6 bases). The CDR3 loop spans 13 amino acids. Deletions cut 4 bases from V and 6 bases from J, with 13 bases between. Germline V gives CDR1 LGHNA, CDR2 YNFKEQ.

The count of this clone is one. This rearrangement joins TRBV7-9 to TRBJ2-3, with unresolved D. The germline V and J ends were trimmed by 4 bases and 2 bases, with 4 bases remaining between them. This CDR3 region has 12 residues. Germline CDR1 SEHNR, CDR2 FQNEAQ (reference sequence). CDR3 DNA sequence: TGTGCCAGCAGCTCTTACACAGATACGCAGTATTTT. It encodes CASSSYTDTQYF. The whole variable domain, remainder taken from reference TRBV7-9 and TRBJ2-3, is DTGVSQNPRHKITKRGQNVTFRCDPISEHNRLYWYRQTLGQGPEFLTYFQNEAQLEKSRLLSDRFSAERPKGSFSTLEIQRTEQGDSAMYLCASSSYTDTQYFGPGTRLTVL.

The rearrangement joins TRBV19 to TRBJ2-7; 10 bases are a match to TRBD1. The V gene's germline CDR1 is LNHDA and CDR2 SQIVND (reference sequence). The V gene end was trimmed by 3 bases and the J gene end by 5 bases; junction bases not matched to a gene: 4. The CDR3 is 14 amino acids. Here the CDR3 DNA reads TGTGCCAGTAGTATCTGGGGACAGGGGAACGAGCAGTACTTC. Residues: CASSIWGQGNEQYF. The entire variable domain, with the rest obtained from reference TRBV19 and TRBJ2-7, is as follows: DGGITQSPKYLFRKEGQNVTLSCEQNLNHDAMYWYRQDPGQGLRLIYYSQIVNDFQKGDIAEGYSVSREKKESFPLTVTSAQKNPTAFYLCASSIWGQGNEQYFGPGTRLTVT.

The chain combines TRBV6-1 with TRBJ1-2, with D possibly TRBD1 on 5 matching bases. CDR3 size: 15 residues. The germline V gene encodes CDR1 MNHNS and CDR2 SASEGT. V lost 2 bases, J lost 5 bases, and 15 bases lay in between. CDR3 nucleotides: TGTGCCAGCAGTGAATTGGGGCTCTCCCTGTATGGCTACACCTTC. As protein: CASSELGLSLYGYTF.

V usage is TRBV11-2 and J usage is TRBJ1-1; 11 bases match TRBD1. V lost 0 bases and J lost 4; bases outside the gene matches: 4. In germline, CDR1 is SGHAT, CDR2 FQNNGV. The CDR3 is made up of 16 amino acids. The CDR3, as DNA: TGTGCCAGCAGCTTAGACGGACAGGGGGCCGGCACTGAAGCTTTCTTT. Residues: CASSLDGQGAGTEAFF.

The gene calls are TRBV9 and TRBJ2-2, with 16 bases that match TRBD2. Germline CDR1 is SGDLS and CDR2 is YYNGEE. Losses at the gene ends were 1 base for V and 5 bases for J; bases not matched to a gene: 8. There are 19 residues in the CDR3. As DNA, the CDR3 is TGTGCCAGCAGCGTATCGGGACTAGCGGGGGGGCCATCAACCGGGGAGCTGTTTTTT. Encoded protein: CASSVSGLAGGPSTGELFF.

The rearrangement joins TRBV27 to TRBJ2-7; a weak D match, TRBD1 (5 bases). Per the germline V gene, CDR1 is MNHEY and CDR2 is SMNVEV (reference sequence). CDR3 size: 15 residues. V was pared by 5 bases and J by 5 bases, with 19 bases between. This CDR3 reads CASSPIWAGHDEQYF. CDR3 coding DNA: TGTGCCAGCAGTCCCATCTGGGCAGGGCACGACGAGCAGTACTTC.